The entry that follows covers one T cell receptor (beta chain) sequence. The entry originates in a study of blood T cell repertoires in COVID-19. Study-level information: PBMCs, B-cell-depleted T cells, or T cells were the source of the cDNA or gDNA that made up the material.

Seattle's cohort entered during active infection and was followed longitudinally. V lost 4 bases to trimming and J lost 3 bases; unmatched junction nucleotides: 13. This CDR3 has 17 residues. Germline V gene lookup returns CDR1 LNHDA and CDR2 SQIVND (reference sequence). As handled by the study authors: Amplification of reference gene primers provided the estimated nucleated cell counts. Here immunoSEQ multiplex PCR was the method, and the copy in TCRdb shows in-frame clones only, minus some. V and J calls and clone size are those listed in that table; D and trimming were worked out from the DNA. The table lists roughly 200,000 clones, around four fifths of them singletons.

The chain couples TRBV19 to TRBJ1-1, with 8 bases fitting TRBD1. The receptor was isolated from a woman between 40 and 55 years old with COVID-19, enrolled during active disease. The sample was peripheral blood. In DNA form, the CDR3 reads TGTGCCAGTAGTACCCAACCCTGGACAGGGAAGGACACTGAAGCTTTCTTT. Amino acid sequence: CASSTQPWTGKDTEAFF. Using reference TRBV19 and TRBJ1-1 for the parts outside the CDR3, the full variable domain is DGGITQSPKYLFRKEGQNVTLSCEQNLNHDAMYWYRQDPGQGLRLIYYSQIVNDFQKGDIAEGYSVSREKKESFPLTVTSAQKNPTAFYLCASSTQPWTGKDTEAFFGQGTRLTVV.